Each of the 27 T cell receptor beta chains below was sequenced from the same sample in a study of CD8 T cells in ankylosing spondylitis. Study outcomes and limitations: What appeared characteristic of ankylosing spondylitis blood was a TCR beta motif of seven to nine highly homologous variants.

Using its own MiXCR run on the 5' RACE reads, TCRdb lists one record per CDR3 protein. Here the sample spans 500,000 to 550,000 distinct CDR3 sequences, roughly 13% being singletons. Antigens for these TCRs are unknown. The sequenced sample was blood, either unsorted or a sorted T cell fraction (not recorded which). The receptors were sampled from a male donor with ankylosing spondylitis.

V and J are TRBV5-1 and TRBJ2-2; D gene unclear. CDR3 length equals 16 residues. Trimming shortened V by 2 bases and J by 1 base, and 12 bases separated the two germline ends. Germline loops: CDR1 SGHRS, CDR2 YFSETQ. The CDR3 bases are TGCGCCAGCAGCTTTCAGACGGCTGAGAACACCGGGGAGCTGTTTTTT. Residues: CASSFQTAENTGELFF.

Only a few counts were recorded for this clonotype. The chain is built from TRBV5-1 and TRBJ2-5; D remains unclear. CDR3 length equals 14 residues. Per the germline V gene, CDR1 is SGHRS and CDR2 is YFSETQ. V was trimmed by 0 bases and J by 2 bases, leaving 8 bases between them. The CDR3 region has the DNA TGCGCCAGCAGCTTGGTCACAGTACAAGAGACCCAGTACTTC. It specifies CASSLVTVQETQYF.

This clonotype was seen only a few times. The V call is TRBV5-6, the J call TRBJ1-2; the D is unclear. Germline V gene data show CDR1 as SGHDT and CDR2 as YYEEEE. This CDR3 contains 15 residues. The V gene lost 0 bases and the J gene lost 5 bases, with 14 bases spanning the gap. CDR3 protein: CASSLGRPTAYGYTF. CDR3 bases: TGTGCCAGCAGCTTGGGACGCCCCACCGCTTATGGCTACACCTTC.

This clonotype was counted ten times or more. The CDR3 loop reads CASSSRGGQETQYF. CDR3 nucleotides: TGTGCCAGCAGCAGTCGTGGTGGCCAAGAGACCCAGTACTTC. The rearrangement uses TRBV27 and TRBJ2-5; D uncertain. Trimming removed 6 bases from V and 1 base from J, with 12 bases in between. From germline, CDR1 is MNHEY and CDR2 SMNVEV (reference sequence). The CDR3 covers 14 residues.

This clonotype occurred a few times. The chain is built from TRBV3-1 and TRBJ2-1; no clear D. CDR3 length equals 17 residues. The V end was cut by 0 bases, the J end by 4 bases, with 16 bases between. Looked up from germline, CDR1 is LGHDT and CDR2 is YNNKEL (reference sequence). CDR3: CASSQDPSTSLYNEQFF. The CDR3, as DNA: TGTGCCAGCAGCCAAGACCCCAGCACTTCCCTATACAATGAGCAGTTCTTC.

The rearrangement uses TRBV25-1 and TRBJ1-1, with 9 bases lining up with TRBD1. CDR1 MGHDK and CDR2 SYGVNS come from the germline V gene. V lost 4 bases, J lost 3 bases, and 6 bases stayed unmatched. This CDR3 is 15 amino acids long. CDR3 in DNA: TGTGCCAGCAGTGTGGGGACAGGGCTTGACACTGAAGCTTTCTTT. Protein: CASSVGTGLDTEAFF.

This sequence joins TRBV10-3 and TRBJ1-5; maybe TRBD1 (5 bases). Trimming removed 2 bases from V and 6 bases from J, with 11 bases in between. Germline values: CDR1 ENHRY, CDR2 SYGVKD. The CDR3 has 14 residues. Here the CDR3 DNA reads TGTGCCATCAGTGAGCTAGGGGACCGTCAGCCCCAGCATTTT. Translated, it gives CAISELGDRQPQHF.

This clonotype was counted only a few times. The chain has TRBV7-9 and TRBJ2-3; D is undetermined. The CDR3 sequence is 14 residues long. Germline V CDR1 and CDR2: SEHNR, FQNEAQ (reference sequence). V was cut by 4 bases and J by 5 bases, with 13 bases left in between. CDR3 in amino acids: CASSSTDFLDTQYF. The DNA of the CDR3 is TGTGCCAGCAGCTCTACCGACTTTCTAGATACGCAGTATTTT.

The table lists this clonotype with a few counts. The J gene is TRBJ1-5, the V gene TRBV2; D is unclear. Germline V CDR1 and CDR2: SNHLY, FYNNEI. This CDR3 region has 13 residues. The V and J ends lost 7 bases and 4 bases respectively, with 11 bases between them. The CDR3 nucleotides read TGTGCCAGCACCGATGCGGGGAATCAGCCCCAGCATTTT. Encoded protein: CASTDAGNQPQHF.

This clonotype was seen many times. The chain has TRBV10-3 and TRBJ1-1, with D possibly being TRBD1 (6 bases). The V end was cut by 6 bases, the J end by 6 bases, with 11 bases between. This CDR3 contains 12 residues. CDR1 and CDR2 from the germline V gene are ENHRY and SYGVKD. The CDR3 bases are TGTGCCATCAGGGAGGGGGACGCTGAAGCTTTCTTT. It specifies CAIREGDAEAFF.

This clonotype showed up just a few times. The chain combines TRBV20-1 with TRBJ2-3; unclear D gene. The V gene lost 4 bases and the J gene lost 2 bases, with 7 bases spanning the gap. The CDR3 totals 12 residues. The germline V gene encodes CDR1 DFQATT and CDR2 SNEGSKA (reference sequence). As DNA, the CDR3 is TGCAGTGCTATTGCTACCACAGATACGCAGTATTTT. This encodes CSAIATTDTQYF.

J is TRBJ1-2 and V is TRBV10-1; D gene uncertain. Per germline, CDR1 WNHNN and CDR2 SYGVQD (reference sequence). The CDR3 length is 14 residues. V gave up 6 bases and J gave up 6 bases, with 17 bases separating them. The CDR3 DNA is TGCGCCAGCAGCCCGGACGGCTACTTGGATGGCTACACCTTC. Protein: CASSPDGYLDGYTF.

This clonotype came up a few times. The CDR3 DNA reads as TGTGCCAGCAGTTTCTTGTCAGGGGGATCTGGGGCCAACGTCCTGACTTTC. Translated, it gives CASSFLSGGSGANVLTF. The V gene is TRBV27, the J gene TRBJ2-6, with TRBD1 identical over 7 bases. With V trimmed by 3 bases and J by 1 base, 6 bases remained unmatched. This CDR3 is built from 17 residues. CDR1 is MNHEY, CDR2 SMNVEV, per germline (reference sequence).

This clonotype was seen many times. The gene calls are TRBV20-1 and TRBJ2-1; D gene uncertain. The V gene's germline CDR1 is DFQATT and CDR2 SNEGSKA (reference sequence). The CDR3 has 13 amino acids. Trimming removed 0 bases from V and 4 bases from J, with 7 bases in between. CDR3 region: CSARELRYNEQFF. DNA of the CDR3: TGCAGTGCTAGAGAACTACGGTACAATGAGCAGTTCTTC.

The gene calls are TRBV6-6 and TRBJ1-6; D gene unclear. V gave up 6 bases and J gave up 10 bases, with 13 bases separating them. The CDR3 is 13 amino acids. CDR1 is MNHNY and CDR2 is SVGAGI in the germline V gene (reference sequence). The CDR3 here is CASSHSLGSPLHF. The CDR3 DNA reads as TGTGCCAGCAGCCACTCGCTGGGGTCACCCCTCCACTTT.

The rearrangement links TRBV3-1 to TRBJ2-1, with 13 bases that match TRBD2. V lost 5 bases to trimming and J lost 13 bases; unmatched junction nucleotides: 5. Germline assignment: CDR1 LGHDT and CDR2 YNNKEL (reference sequence). The CDR3 length is 13 residues. CDR3 protein: CASSGLAGESQFF. DNA of the CDR3: TGTGCCAGCAGCGGACTAGCGGGAGAGAGTCAGTTCTTC.

The chain links TRBV4-2 to TRBJ2-7; 8 bases map to TRBD1. V lost 4 bases, J lost 2 bases, and 10 bases stayed unmatched. The germline V gene has CDR1 LGHNA and CDR2 YNFKEQ. The CDR3 contains 16 residues. CDR3 sequence (DNA): TGTGCCAGCAGCCCGACCGGGACAGGACTCACCTACGAGCAGTACTTC. Protein sequence: CASSPTGTGLTYEQYF.

There are a few counts of this clonotype. J is TRBJ2-3 and V is TRBV7-9; 8 nucleotides agree with TRBD2. Germline lookup yields CDR1 SEHNR and CDR2 FQNEAQ (reference sequence). CDR3 length: 16 residues. Germline trimming cut 0 bases from V and 3 bases from J; bases unmatched to any gene: 5. The CDR3 loop reads CASSLANKRETDTQYF. The CDR3 coding sequence is TGTGCCAGCAGCTTAGCGAATAAGCGGGAGACAGATACGCAGTATTTT.

This clonotype was observed at least ten times. The chain couples TRBV7-9 to TRBJ1-1, with D perhaps matching TRBD1 (5 bases). With 3 bases removed from V and 3 bases from J, the gap between germline ends came to 11 bases. This CDR3 is built from 14 residues. Germline CDR1 reads SEHNR; CDR2 reads FQNEAQ (reference sequence). The chain's CDR3 is CASSFKGRDTEAFF. The CDR3 nucleotides read TGTGCCAGCAGCTTTAAGGGCAGGGACACTGAAGCTTTCTTT. Together with reference TRBV7-9 and TRBJ1-1, the CDR3 gives the full variable domain: DTGVSQNPRHKITKRGQNVTFRCDPISEHNRLYWYRQTLGQGPEFLTYFQNEAQLEKSRLLSDRFSAERPKGSFSTLEIQRTEQGDSAMYLCASSFKGRDTEAFFGQGTRLTVV.

This clonotype turned up a few times. The chain employs TRBV12-3 or TRBV12-4 and TRBJ1-5; 7 nucleotides line up with TRBD1. The V and J ends lost 3 bases and 7 bases, in that order; junction bases with no gene match: 6. The CDR3 sequence is 14 residues long. Here the CDR3 DNA reads TGTGCCAGCAGTTTGAGGGGGCATTTGCAGCCCCAGCATTTT. This encodes CASSLRGHLQPQHF.

The chain is built from TRBV25-1 and TRBJ2-7, with TRBD1 matching 11 bases. The CDR3 loop spans 15 amino acids. V was clipped by 2 bases and J by 5 bases; unmatched bases: 5. CDR1 is MGHDK and CDR2 is SYGVNS in the germline V gene. This CDR3 reads CASSEHRTGGDEQYF. The CDR3 nucleotides read TGTGCCAGCAGTGAACATCGGACAGGGGGCGACGAGCAGTACTTC.

The V and J genes are TRBV20-1 and TRBJ2-5, with D perhaps TRBD2 (5 bases). The CDR3 totals 11 residues. The germline gives CDR1 DFQATT, CDR2 SNEGSKA (reference sequence). V was clipped by 7 bases and J by 5 bases, with 11 bases between them. CDR3 DNA: TGCAGTGGAGGGTGGCGGGAGACCCAGTACTTC. Its protein is CSGGWRETQYF.

V gene TRBV5-1 combines with J gene TRBJ1-6; possibly TRBD1 for D (5 bases). The CDR3 sequence is 15 residues long. Germline CDR1 is SGHRS and CDR2 is YFSETQ. Trimming cost V 0 bases and J 9 bases, with 13 bases left between them. The DNA of the CDR3 is TGCGCCAGCAGCTTGGATAGAAACCAGGGTTCACCCCTCCACTTT. Translated, it gives CASSLDRNQGSPLHF. Looking up the rest from reference TRBV5-1 and TRBJ1-6 gives the full variable domain: KAGVTQTPRYLIKTRGQQVTLSCSPISGHRSVSWYQQTPGQGLQFLFEYFSETQRNKGNFPGRFSGRQFSNSRSEMNVSTLELGDSALYLCASSLDRNQGSPLHFGNGTRLTVT.

This clonotype was detected ten times or more. The chain carries TRBV3-1 and TRBJ1-1, with D perhaps matching TRBD1 (5 bases). The CDR3 spans 11 residues. The V and J ends lost 1 base and 10 bases respectively, with 7 bases between them. Per the germline V gene, CDR1 is LGHDT and CDR2 is YNNKEL (reference sequence). CDR3 loop: CASSQGRGAFF. The CDR3 nucleotides read TGTGCCAGCAGCCAAGGGAGGGGAGCTTTCTTT.

This clonotype was seen many times. The chain carries TRBV7-2 and TRBJ2-7, with a possible D match to TRBD2 (6 bases). The V gene lost 5 bases and the J gene lost 3 bases, with 17 bases spanning the gap. CDR1 and CDR2 from the germline V gene are SGHTA and FQGNSA. The CDR3 consists of 15 residues. As DNA, the CDR3 is TGTGCCAGCAGCACCGGACTACCTGGTATCTACGAGCAGTACTTC. This codes for CASSTGLPGIYEQYF.

With regard to this clonotype: One junction end does not reproduce the germline sequence, and a read error may be involved. This chain joins TRBV20-1 and TRBJ2-2; TRBD1 aligns across 9 bases. This CDR3 is built from 16 residues. Per the germline V gene, CDR1 is DFQATT and CDR2 is SNEGSKA (reference sequence). In nucleotides, the CDR3 is TGCTGTGCTAGAGCCGGGGACAGGGAGGACACCGGGGAGCTGTTTTTT. It is translated as CCARAGDREDTGELFF.

This clonotype has at least ten counts. The genes are TRBV12-3 or TRBV12-4 and TRBJ2-7; D is perhaps TRBD1 or TRBD2 (6 bases each). Trimming removed 1 base from V and 0 bases from J, with 10 bases in between. The CDR3 has 15 amino acids. The CDR3 nucleotides are TGTGCCAGCAGTTTAGAGGGGGGACCCTCCTACGAGCAGTACTTC. Translation gives CASSLEGGPSYEQYF.